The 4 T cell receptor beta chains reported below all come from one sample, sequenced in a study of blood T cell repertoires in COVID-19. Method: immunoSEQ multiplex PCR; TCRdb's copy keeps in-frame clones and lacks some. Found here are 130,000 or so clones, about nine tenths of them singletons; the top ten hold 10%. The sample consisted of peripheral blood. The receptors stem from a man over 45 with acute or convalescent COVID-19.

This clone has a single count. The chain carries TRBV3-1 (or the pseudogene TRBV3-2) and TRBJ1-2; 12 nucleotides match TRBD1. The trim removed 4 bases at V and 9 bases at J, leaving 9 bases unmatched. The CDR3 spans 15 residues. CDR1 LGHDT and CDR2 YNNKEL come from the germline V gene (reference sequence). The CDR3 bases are TGTGCCAGCAGCCCTCGGGACAGGGGGCATTGGAGCTACACCTTC. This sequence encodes CASSPRDRGHWSYTF.

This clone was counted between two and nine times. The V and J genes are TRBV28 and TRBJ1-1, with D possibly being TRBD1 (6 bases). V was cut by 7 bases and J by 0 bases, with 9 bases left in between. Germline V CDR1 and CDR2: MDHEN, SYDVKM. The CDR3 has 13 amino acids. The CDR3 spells CASKRTVNTEAFF. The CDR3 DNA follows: TGTGCCAGCAAGCGGACAGTGAACACTGAAGCTTTCTTT.

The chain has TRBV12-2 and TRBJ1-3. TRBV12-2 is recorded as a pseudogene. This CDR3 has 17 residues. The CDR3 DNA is TGTGCAAGTCGCTTAGGGCTTCGGGATTCACCTGGAAACACCATATATTTT. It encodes CASRLGLRDSPGNTIYF.

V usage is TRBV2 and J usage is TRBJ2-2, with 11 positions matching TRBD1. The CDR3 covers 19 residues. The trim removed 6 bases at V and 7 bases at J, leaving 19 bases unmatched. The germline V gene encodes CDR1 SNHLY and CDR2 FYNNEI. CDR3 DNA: TGTGCCAGCAGCCTCCGGCGTGGACAGGGGGCAACTTTTGTCGGGGAGCTGTTTTTT. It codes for CASSLRRGQGATFVGELFF.